These T cell receptor beta chains were read from a single sample in a study of patients and donors after allogeneic stem cell transplantation. MiXCR was run by TCRdb on the RT-PCR reads, yielding one entry per CDR3 protein. The repertoire consists of about 960,000 distinct CDR3 sequences, with more than 15% occurring once and the leading ten covering roughly 6%. What was sequenced was blood, either unsorted or a sorted T cell fraction (not recorded which). The receptor set was obtained from a human donor who was either an allogeneic HSCT recipient or a stem cell or donor lymphocyte infusion donor (not recorded which). It is not recorded whose cells these are; they may come from a transplant donor. Both conserved end residues are part of each CDR3. A D gene is named only where the DNA matches it firmly. Clone size is shown for a subset of rows, as once, few, many or a class of expanded clone.

abundance: NA; d_gene: TRBD2; j_gene: TRBJ2-5; v_gene: TRBV5-1; CDR3aa: CASSLLTSGRAETQYF; CDR3nt: TGCGCCAGCAGCTTACTGACTAGCGGGAGAGCGGAGACCCAGTACTTC
abundance: NA; d_gene: NA; j_gene: TRBJ2-1; v_gene: TRBV24-1; CDR3aa: CATSDRYNEQFF; CDR3nt: TGTGCCACCAGTGACCGTTACAATGAGCAGTTCTTC
abundance: many; d_gene: TRBD2; j_gene: TRBJ2-2; v_gene: TRBV29-1; CDR3aa: CSVDVGLETGELFF; CDR3nt: TGCAGCGTTGATGTGGGACTAGAGACCGGGGAGCTGTTTTTT
abundance: few; d_gene: TRBD2; j_gene: TRBJ2-1; v_gene: TRBV20-1; CDR3aa: CSARLRGGAGEQFF; CDR3nt: TGCAGTGCTAGGTTGCGCGGGGGGGCGGGTGAGCAGTTCTTC
abundance: few; d_gene: TRBD1; j_gene: TRBJ1-1; v_gene: TRBV29-1; CDR3aa: CSVTGQPNTEAFF; CDR3nt: TGCAGCGTCACGGGACAGCCGAACACTGAAGCTTTCTTT
abundance: NA; d_gene: TRBD1; j_gene: TRBJ1-2; v_gene: TRBV12-3/TRBV12-4; CDR3aa: CASSPSTGADDYTF; CDR3nt: TGTGCCAGCAGTCCCTCGACAGGGGCAGATGACTACACCTTC
abundance: few; d_gene: NA; j_gene: TRBJ2-7; v_gene: TRBV15; CDR3aa: CATSGGGREPAYEQYF; CDR3nt: TGTGCCACCAGCGGGGGAGGACGGGAGCCCGCCTACGAGCAGTACTTC
abundance: NA; d_gene: NA; j_gene: TRBJ2-2; v_gene: TRBV7-9; CDR3aa: CASSSLVPGTGELFF; CDR3nt: TGTGCCAGCAGCTCATTAGTCCCCGGGACCGGGGAGCTGTTTTTT
abundance: NA; d_gene: TRBD1; j_gene: TRBJ1-4; v_gene: TRBV6-2/TRBV6-3; CDR3aa: CATSDRGNEKLFF; CDR3nt: TGTGCCACCAGCGACAGGGGAAACGAAAAACTGTTTTTT
abundance: few; d_gene: TRBD1; j_gene: TRBJ1-1; v_gene: TRBV29-1; CDR3aa: CSVGYRGYRRTEAFF; CDR3nt: TGCAGCGTTGGTTACAGGGGCTATCGTAGGACTGAAGCTTTCTTT
abundance: many; d_gene: TRBD1; j_gene: TRBJ2-1; v_gene: TRBV7-2; CDR3aa: CASSFGQGSEQFF; CDR3nt: TGTGCCAGCAGCTTCGGACAGGGGAGTGAGCAGTTCTTC
abundance: many; d_gene: TRBD2; j_gene: TRBJ2-1; v_gene: TRBV12-3/TRBV12-4; CDR3aa: CASSLFVRGGIPLDEQFF; CDR3nt: TGTGCCAGCAGTTTATTCGTCCGCGGGGGGATCCCGCTCGATGAGCAGTTCTTC
abundance: NA; d_gene: NA; j_gene: TRBJ2-4; v_gene: TRBV12-3/TRBV12-4; CDR3aa: CASSRTINGKNIQYF; CDR3nt: TGTGCCAGCAGTCGAACGATTAATGGCAAAAACATTCAGTACTTC